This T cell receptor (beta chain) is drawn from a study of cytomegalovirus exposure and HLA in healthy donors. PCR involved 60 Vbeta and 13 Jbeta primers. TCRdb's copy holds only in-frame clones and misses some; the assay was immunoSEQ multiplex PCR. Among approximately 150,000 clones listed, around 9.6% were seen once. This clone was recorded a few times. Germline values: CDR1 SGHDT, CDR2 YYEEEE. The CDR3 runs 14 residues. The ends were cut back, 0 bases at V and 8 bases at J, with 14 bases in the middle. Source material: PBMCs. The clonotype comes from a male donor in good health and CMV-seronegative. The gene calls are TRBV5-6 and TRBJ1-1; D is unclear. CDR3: CASSLAARGAEAFF. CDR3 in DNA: TGTGCCAGCAGCTTGGCCGCAAGAGGAGCGGAAGCTTTCTTT.